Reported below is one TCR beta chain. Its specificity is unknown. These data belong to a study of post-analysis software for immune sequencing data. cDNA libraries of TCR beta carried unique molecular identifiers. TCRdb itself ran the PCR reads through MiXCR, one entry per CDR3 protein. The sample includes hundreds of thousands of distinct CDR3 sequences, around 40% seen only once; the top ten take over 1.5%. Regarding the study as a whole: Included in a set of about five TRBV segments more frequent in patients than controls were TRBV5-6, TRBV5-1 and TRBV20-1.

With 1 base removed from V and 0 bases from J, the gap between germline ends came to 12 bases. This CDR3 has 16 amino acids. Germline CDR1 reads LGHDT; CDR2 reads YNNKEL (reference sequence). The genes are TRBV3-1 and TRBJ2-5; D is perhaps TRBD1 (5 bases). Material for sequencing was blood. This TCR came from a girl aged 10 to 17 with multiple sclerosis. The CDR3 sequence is CASSQVGQTYQETQYF. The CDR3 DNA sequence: TGTGCCAGCAGCCAAGTAGGACAAACGTACCAAGAGACCCAGTACTTC.